Each of the 22 T cell receptor beta chains below was sequenced from the same sample in a study of cytomegalovirus exposure and HLA in healthy donors. PCR involved 60 Vbeta and 13 Jbeta primers. Clones were sequenced by immunoSEQ multiplex PCR, and TCRdb holds only the in-frame ones, with some missing. The data contain approximately 180,000 clones, approximately 78% of them singletons. Sample: PBMCs. All receptors derive from a woman aged 18-30 years in good health and CMV-seronegative.

V is TRBV6-5 and J is TRBJ1-5, with a weak D call TRBD1 (5 bases). Germline CDR1 is MNHEY and CDR2 is SVGAGI. V was pared by 6 bases and J by 6 bases, with 12 bases between. The CDR3 length is 13 residues. The CDR3 DNA reads TGTGCCAGCAGGGAGATCGGGGGTCAGCCCCAGCATTTT. This encodes CASREIGGQPQHF.

This chain uses TRBV7-8 with TRBJ2-7, with 10 nucleotides matching TRBD2. Germline trimming cut 2 bases from V and 1 base from J; bases unmatched to any gene: 2. Germline assignment: CDR1 SGHVS and CDR2 FQNEAQ. There are 15 residues in the CDR3. The CDR3 loop is CASSLIAGGSYEQYV. The DNA for the CDR3 is TGTGCCAGCAGCTTAATAGCGGGAGGTTCCTACGAGCAGTACGTC.

This chain uses TRBV19 with TRBJ1-5; weak D call: TRBD1 (5 bases). The CDR3 extends over 16 amino acids. Per the germline V gene, CDR1 is LNHDA and CDR2 is SQIVND (reference sequence). V was clipped by 3 bases and J by 0 bases, with 12 bases between them. The CDR3 coding sequence is TGTGCCAGTAGTATTTTGACAGCAAATAGCAATCAGCCCCAGCATTTT. Translation gives CASSILTANSNQPQHF.

This chain connects TRBV7-8 to TRBJ2-3; weak D call: TRBD1 (5 bases). Germline CDR1 SGHVS, CDR2 FQNEAQ. The V and J ends lost 7 bases and 9 bases respectively, with 23 bases between them. This CDR3 comprises 15 residues. The CDR3 region has the DNA TGTGCCAGCACCCTTCGTGGGGCCCTCCAAAGGACGCAGTATTTT. Protein: CASTLRGALQRTQYF. Looking up the rest from reference TRBV7-8 and TRBJ2-3 gives the full variable domain: GAGVSQSPRYKVAKRGQDVALRCDPISGHVSLFWYQQALGQGPEFLTYFQNEAQLDKSGLPSDRFFAERPEGSVSTLKIQRTQQEDSAVYLCASTLRGALQRTQYFGPGTRLTVL.

The chain couples TRBV27 to TRBJ2-6; D uncertain. Germline loops: CDR1 MNHEY, CDR2 SMNVEV (reference sequence). Trimming removed 5 bases from V and 2 bases from J, with 10 bases in between. The CDR3 has 15 amino acids. The CDR3 DNA is TGTGCCAGCAGTGCCCCAGGCGCTGGGGCCAACGTCCTGACTTTC. It is translated as CASSAPGAGANVLTF. The full variable domain, rest sourced from reference TRBV27 and TRBJ2-6, is EAQVTQNPRYLITVTGKKLTVTCSQNMNHEYMSWYRQDPGLGLRQIYYSMNVEVTDKGDVPEGYKVSRKEKRNFPLILESPSPNQTSLYFCASSAPGAGANVLTFGAGSRLTVL.

This chain connects TRBV7-9 to TRBJ2-1, with TRBD2 matching over 10 bases. Germline CDR1 is SEHNR and CDR2 is FQNEAQ (reference sequence). The CDR3 is made up of 16 amino acids. J gave up 5 bases and V 6 bases, and 10 bases lay outside the gene matches. CDR3 coding DNA: TGTGCCAGCAGATTGGGTGGACTAGCGGTCCACAATGAGCAGTTCTTC. As protein: CASRLGGLAVHNEQFF.

CDR3: CASGDRGYYGYTF. The CDR3 coding sequence is TGTGCCAGCGGGGACAGGGGCTACTATGGCTACACCTTC. The chain recombines TRBV6-6 with TRBJ1-2; 10 bases match TRBD1. The V segment lost 8 bases and the J segment 3 bases; nucleotides outside the gene matches: 3. The CDR3 is 13 residues long. Germline lookup yields CDR1 MNHNY and CDR2 SVGAGI (reference sequence).

The CDR3 DNA reads as TGCGCCAGCAGTCAGGGGCTAGGGGCCAACGTCCTGACTTTC. The encoded protein is CASSQGLGANVLTF. The chain couples TRBV10-1 to TRBJ2-6, with TRBD1 as a possible D gene (6 bases). CDR3 size: 14 residues. Germline CDR1 reads WNHNN; CDR2 reads SYGVQD (reference sequence). Deletions cut 5 bases from V and 4 bases from J, with 9 bases between.

This rearrangement joins TRBV18 to TRBJ2-7; D is ambiguous. V lost 0 bases to trimming and J lost 3 bases, with 6 bases between them. Germline CDR1 KGHSH, CDR2 LQKENI. The CDR3 is 13 amino acids. CDR3 protein: CASSPPNGYEQYF. CDR3 DNA: TGTGCCAGCTCACCACCAAACGGCTACGAGCAGTACTTC.

The rearrangement joins TRBV28 to TRBJ1-5, with D perhaps TRBD1 (5 bases). V lost 8 bases and J lost 4, with 18 bases in between. The CDR3 loop spans 15 amino acids. Germline V gene data show CDR1 as MDHEN and CDR2 as SYDVKM. The CDR3 bases are TGTGCCAGCTTGCCCAATTGGGGCCTGAATCAGCCCCAGCATTTT. Translation gives CASLPNWGLNQPQHF.

As DNA, the CDR3 is TGCGCCAGCAGTGAGTCGCAGGGACAGGGGGTCAGTGAGCAGTTCTTC. Protein product: CASSESQGQGVSEQFF. The J gene is TRBJ2-1, the V gene TRBV10-2, with 11 bases lining up with TRBD1. V shed 0 bases, J shed 9 bases, and the junction held 7 bases outside the gene matches. CDR3 length: 16 amino acids. In germline, CDR1 is WSHSY, CDR2 SAAADI.

This sequence joins TRBV6-6 and TRBJ2-1, with D perhaps TRBD2 (5 bases). V was cut by 2 bases and J by 6 bases, with 14 bases left in between. CDR1 is MNHNY and CDR2 is SVGAGI in the germline V gene (reference sequence). The CDR3 consists of 15 residues. CDR3: CASSYLDSGPNEQFF. CDR3 in DNA: TGTGCCAGCAGTTACCTGGACTCTGGACCCAATGAGCAGTTCTTC.

The chain carries TRBV20-1 and TRBJ1-2; 8 nucleotides line up with TRBD1. V was clipped by 4 bases and J by 12 bases; unmatched bases: 7. CDR1 and CDR2 (germline): DFQATT, SNEGSKA (reference sequence). CDR3 length: 11 amino acids. The CDR3 region has the DNA TGCAGTGCTATTGGACAGGGTTTTGACACCTTC. It is translated as CSAIGQGFDTF.

V usage is TRBV6-1 and J usage is TRBJ2-7; D not resolved. V lost 3 bases, J lost 2 bases, and 8 bases lay in between. Germline-derived CDR1 and CDR2 are MNHNS and SASEGT. The CDR3 extends over 13 amino acids. The CDR3 region is CASSDDSPYEQYF. The CDR3 nucleotides are TGTGCCAGCAGTGATGACTCGCCCTACGAGCAGTACTTC.

This clone has only a few counts. This chain uses TRBV4-1 with TRBJ2-7; possible D gene TRBD2, 6 bases. Trimming removed 4 bases at V and 1 base at J, with 20 bases between. This CDR3 is 17 amino acids long. Germline V CDR1 and CDR2: MGHRA, YSYEKL. The DNA of the CDR3 is TGCGCCAGCAGCCCCGCCCCCCGGGACTCACATTCCTACGAGCAGTACTTC. Residues: CASSPAPRDSHSYEQYF.

The chain uses TRBV5-5 and TRBJ1-5; D call uncertain. Trimming shortened V by 0 bases and J by 0 bases, and 7 bases separated the two germline ends. Germline values: CDR1 SGHKS, CDR2 YYEKEE (reference sequence). The length of the CDR3 is 15 residues. The CDR3 sequence is CASSLEHYSNQPQHF. The CDR3 DNA reads TGTGCCAGCAGCTTGGAACACTATAGCAATCAGCCCCAGCATTTT.

The V gene is TRBV27, the J gene TRBJ1-1, with 7 positions matching TRBD1. Germline lookup yields CDR1 MNHEY and CDR2 SMNVEV (reference sequence). V was clipped by 5 bases and J by 2 bases; unmatched bases: 8. The CDR3 length is 15 residues. CDR3 amino acids: CASSHMGQLNTEAFF. The CDR3 region has the DNA TGTGCCAGCAGTCACATGGGACAGCTTAACACTGAAGCTTTCTTT.

The rearrangement links TRBV19 to TRBJ1-3; a weak D match, TRBD1 (6 bases). This CDR3 spans 17 amino acids. Trimming took off 5 bases at V and 5 bases at J, with 22 bases between the two ends. Germline values: CDR1 LNHDA, CDR2 SQIVND (reference sequence). CDR3 coding DNA: TGTGCCAGTAGTCCCCTCCCAGGGGCGGAAATTAGAAACACCATATATTTT. Its protein is CASSPLPGAEIRNTIYF.

In this sample, this clone turned up once. The chain has TRBV20-1 and TRBJ1-1; D not certain. The ends were cut back, 6 bases at V and 8 bases at J, with 10 bases in the middle. The CDR3 runs 10 residues. The germline V gene encodes CDR1 DFQATT and CDR2 SNEGSKA (reference sequence). CDR3 coding DNA: TGCAGTGCCCTCAGAGGCGAAGCTTTCTTT. This sequence encodes CSALRGEAFF.

The CDR3 spells CAWSQRVYQETQYF. CDR3 bases: TGTGCCTGGAGCCAGCGGGTGTACCAAGAGACCCAGTACTTC. V and J are TRBV30 and TRBJ2-5; perhaps TRBD2 as D (6 bases). The ends were cut back, 3 bases at V and 0 bases at J, with 11 bases in the middle. This CDR3 comprises 14 residues. Per the germline V gene, CDR1 is GTSNPN and CDR2 is SVGIG (reference sequence).

This rearrangement joins TRBV6-5 to TRBJ2-1; TRBD2 might be the D (6 bases). From germline, CDR1 is MNHEY and CDR2 SVGAGI. Trimming left V 6 bases short and J 2 bases short, with 14 bases between. The CDR3 is 15 amino acids. The CDR3 sequence: CASSPLAPAYNEQFF. The CDR3 region has the DNA TGTGCCAGCAGCCCCCTAGCGCCAGCCTACAATGAGCAGTTCTTC.

The chain carries TRBV28 and TRBJ2-3, with 7 bases that match TRBD2. With 4 bases clipped from V and 9 bases from J, the junction kept 4 bases outside the gene matches. Germline CDR1 and CDR2: MDHEN and SYDVKM. The length of the CDR3 is 12 residues. The CDR3 sequence: CASSWDYETQYF. The CDR3 DNA reads as TGTGCCAGCAGTTGGGACTACGAAACGCAGTATTTT.